The clone carrying this T cell receptor beta chain was seen repeatedly, ten times or more. What it recognizes is unknown. The entry originates in a study of regulatory T cells in long-lasting Graves disease. Study-level results: Sharing of public clonotypes was greater in persistent patients (around 3,000) than in new patients (around 930). Persistent Graves' patients showed reduced TCR diversity versus newly diagnosed patients.

Time point in this sample: newly diagnosed GD, antithyroid drugs for less than 3 months. Preparation of the TCR library used RNA extracted from PBMCs. Investigators prepared the TCR beta libraries by applying iRepertoire HTBI primers and Arm-PCR of CDR3 regions. TCRdb called the multiplex PCR reads again in MiXCR, with one record for every CDR3 protein. The table shows 500,000 or so distinct CDR3 sequences, with roughly a sixth occurring only once. Between the trimmed V and J ends, which lost 5 bases and 1 base, there was a span of 11 bases. This CDR3 is 14 amino acids long. The germline V gene has CDR1 LGHNT and CDR2 FRNRAP. This sample was shared with a second study, whose subject was T cells in Graves' hyperthyroidism and ophthalmopathy. That paper adds: First-round RT-PCR of the TCR CDR3 relied on the HTBI primer set.

This TCR was recovered from a woman aged 40-65 years with Graves disease. The V call is TRBV12-5, the J call TRBJ1-1; TRBD1 is a possible D gene (5 bases). Sequencing was performed on peripheral blood mononuclear cells (PBMCs), taken at new diagnosis, from a patient treated with antithyroid drugs. The DNA of the CDR3 is TGTGCTAGTGGTGTTAGTGGGGGGAACACTGAAGCTTTCTTT. Amino acid sequence: CASGVSGGNTEAFF.